The 7 T cell receptor beta chains in this list originate from one sample, sequenced in a study of shared clonotypes between healthy human individuals. TCRdb's table, derived via immunoSEQ multiplex PCR, lists solely in-frame clones and lacks some. Of roughly 2.2 million clones in the sample, around 90% were seen once. The sequencing input was naive CD4+ T cells from PBMCs. Subset noted: CD45RA+ positively selected. The origin of the receptors is a man between 18 and 35 years old in good health. Some clones in this sample may be carry-over from other donors' samples.

V usage is TRBV4-2 and J usage is TRBJ1-4; TRBD1 matches 7 bases. Per germline, CDR1 LGHNA and CDR2 YNFKEQ. This CDR3 has 15 residues. Losses at the gene ends were 2 bases for V and 4 bases for J; bases not matched to a gene: 4. CDR3 sequence reads: CASSQPGQNNEKLFF. The DNA for the CDR3 is TGTGCCAGCAGCCAACCGGGACAGAATAATGAAAAACTGTTTTTT.

Of note for this clone: Other DNA sequences in this sample translate to the same CDR3. V is TRBV6-5 and J is TRBJ2-7, with D uncertain. CDR3 length: 13 amino acids. V was shortened by 2 bases and J by 0 bases, with 5 bases between the two germline ends. Germline assignment: CDR1 MNHEY and CDR2 SVGAGI. As DNA, the CDR3 is TGTGCCAGCAGTTACGCCAGCTCCTACGAGCAGTACTTC. This encodes CASSYASSYEQYF.

With respect to this clone: Other DNA sequences in the sample encode the same CDR3. The chain joins TRBV7-2 to TRBJ1-2; D not resolved. The germline V gene has CDR1 SGHTA and CDR2 FQGNSA. Trimming took off 1 base at V and 5 bases at J, with 8 bases between the two ends. The CDR3 runs to 13 residues. The CDR3: CASSLGQPYGYTF. In nucleotides, the CDR3 is TGTGCCAGCAGCTTAGGGCAGCCGTATGGCTACACCTTC.

V usage is TRBV7-3 and J usage is TRBJ2-7, with a weak D call TRBD1 (6 bases). This CDR3 is built from 13 residues. Trimming removed 5 bases at V and 3 bases at J, with 11 bases between. The germline V gene encodes CDR1 SGHTA and CDR2 FQGTGA. The CDR3 protein is CASSNQQGYEQYF. CDR3 DNA sequence: TGTGCCAGCAGCAACCAACAGGGCTACGAGCAGTACTTC. Full variable domain (remainder filled in from reference TRBV7-3 and TRBJ2-7): GAGVSQTPSNKVTEKGKYVELRCDPISGHTALYWYRQSLGQGPEFLIYFQGTGAADDSGLPNDRFFAVRPEGSVSTLKIQRTERGDSAVYLCASSNQQGYEQYFGPGTRLTVT.

V gene TRBV5-6 combines with J gene TRBJ1-2; possibly TRBD1 for D (5 bases). Germline CDR1 reads SGHDT; CDR2 reads YYEEEE. The CDR3 contains 16 residues. V was trimmed by 0 bases and J by 0 bases, leaving 12 bases between them. CDR3 sequence (DNA): TGTGCCAGCAGCTTGGATTTGAGGGGAGCTAACTATGGCTACACCTTC. As protein: CASSLDLRGANYGYTF.

This sequence joins TRBV28 and TRBJ1-2; D not resolved. The CDR3 has 12 residues. Trimming took off 8 bases at V and 8 bases at J, with 15 bases between the two ends. The germline V gene encodes CDR1 MDHEN and CDR2 SYDVKM. The CDR3 nucleotides are TGTGCCAGCGACGGCCAGCCAGAGGGCTACACCTTC. The encoded protein is CASDGQPEGYTF.

The V gene is TRBV4-2, the J gene TRBJ2-3, with 11 bases fitting TRBD2. Germline-derived CDR1 and CDR2 are LGHNA and YNFKEQ. The CDR3 is made up of 16 amino acids. Trimming took 3 bases from V and 6 from J; bases not matched to a gene: 8. For the CDR3, the DNA is TGTGCCAGCAGCCAGCCCACTAGCGGGAGTATCGATACGCAGTATTTT. Protein product: CASSQPTSGSIDTQYF.